This TCR beta chain was found in a study of technical replicates of blood from a handful of donors. Repertoires were generated with immunoSEQ multiplex PCR, while TCRdb's copy carries only in-frame clones and drops some. Of fewer than 70,000 clones listed, about 86% were seen once; the top ten hold 5.6%. Sequencing used PBMCs. This TCR came from a human donor in good health. Some clones in this sample may be carry-over from other donors' samples.

CDR3 in amino acids: CSVDVGYTF. CDR3 sequence (DNA): TGCAGCGTTGACGTTGGCTACACCTTC. V gene TRBV29-1 combines with J gene TRBJ1-2; D remains unclear. There are 9 residues in the CDR3. Germline-derived CDR1 and CDR2 are SQVTM and ANQGSEA. Trimming took 3 bases from V and 7 from J, leaving 3 bases between them.